Below are 12 T cell receptor beta chains sequenced from a single sample in a study of T cell responses to AZD1222 COVID-19 vaccine (dated by TCRdb to the early 2020s). The sample's time point label is to be understood as: baseline before first vaccination. Library construction relied on the immunoSEQ multiplex PCR assay. The source is immuneACCESS, and TCRdb retained only in-frame sequences with V and J called. Part of the clones is not carried over; for the studies checked, unresolved V genes explain less than half of this, and the remainder is unexplained. In all, the sample holds about 130,000 clones, and around 83% of those were seen once. The top ten clonotypes cover around 12% of the sample. Sample: peripheral blood, taken on day 0 of AZD1222 vaccination. These receptors originate from an adult in good health.

V is TRBV14 and J is TRBJ1-1; D remains unclear. Per the germline V gene, CDR1 is SGHDN and CDR2 is FVKESK. V lost 0 bases, J lost 3 bases, and 23 bases lay in between. The CDR3 contains 19 residues. CDR3 region: CASSQDPAPIDPRDTEAFF. CDR3 in DNA: TGTGCCAGCAGCCAAGATCCGGCCCCGATCGATCCAAGGGACACTGAAGCTTTCTTT.

The chain is built from TRBV2 and TRBJ1-5; D ambiguous. The V end was cut by 5 bases, the J end by 4 bases, with 9 bases between. This CDR3 comprises 13 residues. Germline lookup yields CDR1 SNHLY and CDR2 FYNNEI. CDR3 protein: CASSRTENQPQHF. CDR3 nucleotide sequence: TGTGCCAGCAGTCGGACGGAAAATCAGCCCCAGCATTTT.

V is TRBV9 and J is TRBJ1-5; D may be TRBD1 (5 bases). With 0 bases removed from V and 7 bases from J, the gap between germline ends came to 14 bases. This CDR3 spans 15 amino acids. Germline-derived CDR1 and CDR2 are SGDLS and YYNGEE. The CDR3 region is CASSVVGGGGQPQHF. Written as DNA, the CDR3 is TGTGCCAGCAGCGTAGTAGGTGGGGGGGGGCAGCCCCAGCATTTT.

The chain has TRBV5-8 and TRBJ2-2; 8 nucleotides line up with TRBD2. Germline V gene lookup returns CDR1 SGHTS and CDR2 YDEGEE. This CDR3 has 14 amino acids. With 1 base clipped from V and 4 bases from J, the junction kept 0 bases outside the gene matches. CDR3 residues: CASSLRGGTGELFF. As DNA, the CDR3 is TGTGCCAGCAGCTTGCGGGGGGGCACCGGGGAGCTGTTTTTT.

This rearrangement joins TRBV3-1 (or the pseudogene TRBV3-2) to TRBJ2-7; D unclear. The CDR3 runs to 14 residues. V lost 1 base, J lost 4 bases, and 11 bases lay in between. CDR1 and CDR2 (germline): LGHDT, YNNKEL (reference sequence). For the CDR3, the DNA is TGTGCCAGCAGCCAAGCTTCCGGGCCGTACGAGCAGTACTTC. It translates to CASSQASGPYEQYF.

This sequence joins TRBV6-2 or TRBV6-3 and TRBJ1-4; D remains unclear. CDR1 MNHEY and CDR2 SVGEGT come from the germline V gene. V lost 6 bases to trimming and J lost 0 bases, with 20 bases between them. CDR3 length: 18 residues. The CDR3 is CASSRPAGSVATNEKLFF. CDR3 DNA sequence: TGTGCCAGCAGCCGACCGGCTGGGTCGGTTGCAACTAATGAAAAACTGTTTTTT.

The J gene is TRBJ1-5, the V gene TRBV20-1; D is ambiguous. V was trimmed by 3 bases and J by 5 bases, leaving 8 bases between them. The CDR3 is 12 amino acids. CDR1 and CDR2 (germline): DFQATT, SNEGSKA (reference sequence). The CDR3 nucleotides read TGCAGTGCTAGTGGGCCTCATCAGCCCCAGCATTTT. Translating gives CSASGPHQPQHF.

CDR3 sequence: CASSLTGTSGPGAIYEQYF. In DNA, the CDR3 is TGTGCCAGCAGTCTAACCGGGACTAGCGGCCCGGGGGCCATTTACGAGCAGTACTTC. The rearrangement uses TRBV7-9 and TRBJ2-7; 11 bases match TRBD2. The germline V gene encodes CDR1 SEHNR and CDR2 FQNEAQ (reference sequence). J lost 4 bases, V lost 6 bases, and 20 bases had no gene match. The CDR3 is 19 amino acids.

The rearrangement uses TRBV7-2 and TRBJ2-3; TRBD2 matches 8 bases. Per the germline V gene, CDR1 is SGHTA and CDR2 is FQGNSA. After removal of 0 bases from V and 5 bases from J, the junction contained 10 bases not matched to a gene. The CDR3 is made up of 17 amino acids. The CDR3 spells CASSLADRGGGQDTQYF. CDR3 sequence (DNA): TGTGCCAGCAGCTTAGCTGATCGGGGGGGCGGGCAAGATACGCAGTATTTT.

The V call is TRBV24-1, the J call TRBJ2-3; D is ambiguous. The germline V gene has CDR1 KGHDR and CDR2 SFDVKD. CDR3 length: 19 amino acids. V was clipped by 0 bases and J by 2 bases, with 20 bases between them. CDR3 sequence reads: CATSDLRSDARAPTDTQYF. The DNA for the CDR3 is TGTGCCACCAGTGATTTGCGCTCGGACGCAAGGGCACCCACAGATACGCAGTATTTT.

Of note for this clone: The sample contains more than one DNA sequence encoding this CDR3. The genes are TRBV19 and TRBJ2-7; TRBD2 matches at 8 bases. The CDR3 covers 14 residues. CDR1 and CDR2 from the germline V gene are LNHDA and SQIVND (reference sequence). V gave up 7 bases and J gave up 7 bases; unmatched junction bases: 12. In DNA form, the CDR3 reads TGTGCCAGTAAAAGAACGGGAGGGGCTGTTGAGCAGTACTTC. Translated: CASKRTGGAVEQYF.

The rearrangement joins TRBV6-5 to TRBJ1-6, with a tentative D call TRBD1 (5 bases). Per the germline V gene, CDR1 is MNHEY and CDR2 is SVGAGI. The length of the CDR3 is 15 residues. Trimming cost V 5 bases and J 10 bases, with 18 bases left between them. The CDR3 DNA reads as TGTGCCAGCAGTCAAAAGGGACCCTACGAGTCACCCCTCCACTTT. Translating gives CASSQKGPYESPLHF.